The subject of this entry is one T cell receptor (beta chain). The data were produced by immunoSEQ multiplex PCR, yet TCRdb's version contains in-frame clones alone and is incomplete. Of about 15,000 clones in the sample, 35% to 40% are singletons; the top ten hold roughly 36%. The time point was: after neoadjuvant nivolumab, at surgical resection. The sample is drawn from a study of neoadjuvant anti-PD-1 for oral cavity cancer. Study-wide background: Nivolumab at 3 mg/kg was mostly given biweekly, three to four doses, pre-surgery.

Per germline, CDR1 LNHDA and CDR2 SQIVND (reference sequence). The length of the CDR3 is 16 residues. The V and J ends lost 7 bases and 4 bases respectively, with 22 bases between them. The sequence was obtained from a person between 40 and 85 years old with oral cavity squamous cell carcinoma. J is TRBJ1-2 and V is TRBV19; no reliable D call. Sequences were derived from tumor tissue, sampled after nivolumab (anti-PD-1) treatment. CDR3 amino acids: CASTHGVASDLYGYTF. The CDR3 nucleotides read TGTGCCAGTACCCATGGGGTTGCGTCAGACCTCTATGGCTACACCTTC.